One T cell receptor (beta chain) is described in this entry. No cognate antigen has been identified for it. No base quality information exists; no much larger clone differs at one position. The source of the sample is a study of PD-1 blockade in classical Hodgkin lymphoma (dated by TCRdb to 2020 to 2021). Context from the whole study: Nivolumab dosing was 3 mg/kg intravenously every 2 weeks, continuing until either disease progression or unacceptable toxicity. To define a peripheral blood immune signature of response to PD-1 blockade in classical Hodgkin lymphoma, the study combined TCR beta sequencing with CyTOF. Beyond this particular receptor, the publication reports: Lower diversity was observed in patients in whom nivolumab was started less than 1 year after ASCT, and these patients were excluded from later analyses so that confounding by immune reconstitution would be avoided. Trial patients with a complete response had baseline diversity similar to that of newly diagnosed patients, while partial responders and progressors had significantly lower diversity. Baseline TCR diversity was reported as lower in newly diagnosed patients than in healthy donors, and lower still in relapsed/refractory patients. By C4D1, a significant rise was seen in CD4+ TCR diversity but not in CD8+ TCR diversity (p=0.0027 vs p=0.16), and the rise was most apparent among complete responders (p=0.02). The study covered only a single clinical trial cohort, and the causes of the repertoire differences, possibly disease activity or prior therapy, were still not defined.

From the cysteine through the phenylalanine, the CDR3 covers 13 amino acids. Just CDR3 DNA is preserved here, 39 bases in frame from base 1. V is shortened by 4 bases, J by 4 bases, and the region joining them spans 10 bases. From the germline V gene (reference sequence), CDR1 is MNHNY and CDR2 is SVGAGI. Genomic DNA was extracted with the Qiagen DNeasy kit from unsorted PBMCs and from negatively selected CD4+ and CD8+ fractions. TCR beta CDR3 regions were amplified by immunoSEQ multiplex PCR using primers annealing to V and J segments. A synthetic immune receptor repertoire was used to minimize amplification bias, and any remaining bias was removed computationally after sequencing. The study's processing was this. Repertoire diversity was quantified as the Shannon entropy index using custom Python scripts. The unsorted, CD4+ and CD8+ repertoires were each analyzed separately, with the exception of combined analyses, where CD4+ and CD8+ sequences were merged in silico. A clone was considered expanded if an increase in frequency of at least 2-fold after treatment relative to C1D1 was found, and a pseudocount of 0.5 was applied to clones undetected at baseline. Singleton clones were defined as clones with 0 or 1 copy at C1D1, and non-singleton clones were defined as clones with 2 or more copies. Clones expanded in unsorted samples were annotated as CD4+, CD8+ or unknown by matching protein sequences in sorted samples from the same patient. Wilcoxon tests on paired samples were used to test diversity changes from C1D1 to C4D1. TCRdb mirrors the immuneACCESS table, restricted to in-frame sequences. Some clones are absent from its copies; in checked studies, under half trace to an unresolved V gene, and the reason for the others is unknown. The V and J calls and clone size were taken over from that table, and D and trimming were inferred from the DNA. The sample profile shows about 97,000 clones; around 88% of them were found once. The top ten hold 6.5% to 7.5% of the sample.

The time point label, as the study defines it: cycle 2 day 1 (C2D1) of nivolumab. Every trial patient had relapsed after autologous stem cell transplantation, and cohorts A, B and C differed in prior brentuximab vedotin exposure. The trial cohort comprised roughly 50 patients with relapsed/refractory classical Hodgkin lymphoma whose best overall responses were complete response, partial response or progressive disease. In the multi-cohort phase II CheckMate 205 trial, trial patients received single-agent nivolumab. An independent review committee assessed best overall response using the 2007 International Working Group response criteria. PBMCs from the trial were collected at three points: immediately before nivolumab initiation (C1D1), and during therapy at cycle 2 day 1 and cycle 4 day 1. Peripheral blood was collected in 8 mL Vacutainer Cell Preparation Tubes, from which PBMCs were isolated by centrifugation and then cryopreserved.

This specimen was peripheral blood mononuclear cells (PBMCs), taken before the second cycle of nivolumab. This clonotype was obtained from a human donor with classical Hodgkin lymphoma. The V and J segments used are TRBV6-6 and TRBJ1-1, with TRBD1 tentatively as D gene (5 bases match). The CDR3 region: CASSLRQSTEAFF. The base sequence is TGTGCCAGCAGTTTAAGACAGTCCACTGAAGCTTTCTTT.